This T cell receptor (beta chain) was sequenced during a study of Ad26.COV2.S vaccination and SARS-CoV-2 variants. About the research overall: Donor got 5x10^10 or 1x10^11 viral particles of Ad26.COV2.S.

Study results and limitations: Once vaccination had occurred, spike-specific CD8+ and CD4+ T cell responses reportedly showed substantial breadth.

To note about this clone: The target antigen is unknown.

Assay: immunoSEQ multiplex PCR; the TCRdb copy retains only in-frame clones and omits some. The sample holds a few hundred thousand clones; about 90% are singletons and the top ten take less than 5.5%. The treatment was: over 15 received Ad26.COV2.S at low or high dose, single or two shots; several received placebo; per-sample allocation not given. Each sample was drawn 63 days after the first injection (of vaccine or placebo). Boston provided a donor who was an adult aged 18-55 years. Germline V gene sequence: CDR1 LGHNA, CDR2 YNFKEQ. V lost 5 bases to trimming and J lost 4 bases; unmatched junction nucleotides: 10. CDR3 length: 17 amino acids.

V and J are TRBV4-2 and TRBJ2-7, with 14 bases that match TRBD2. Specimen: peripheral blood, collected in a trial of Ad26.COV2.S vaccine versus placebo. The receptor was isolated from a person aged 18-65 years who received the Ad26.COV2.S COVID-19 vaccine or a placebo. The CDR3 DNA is TGTGCCAGCAGCGGAAGAGGACTAGCGGGAGGTCGATACGAGCAGTACTTC. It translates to CASSGRGLAGGRYEQYF.